This T cell receptor beta chain was documented in a study of T cell repertoires in cytomegalovirus infection. Across the study: Use of recently identified HLA-C-restricted and well-studied HLA-B-restricted CMV epitopes was part of the study. In public TCR beta signatures, there were indications of both CMV infection and matching HLA type.

TCRdb recomputed calls from the reads with MiXCR, one row per CDR3 protein. The data show 550,000 to 850,000 distinct CDR3 sequences, around a third seen once. Regarding this clonotype: As yet, its antigen is unknown.

The study, taken as a whole, reports: Cumulated frequencies of public TCR beta families served to identify carriers of CMV plus the relevant HLA. Clonotypes of TCR beta that were HLA-C-restricted and CMV-specific dominated the ex vivo response.

The CDR3 extends over 15 amino acids. CDR1 is SGHTA, CDR2 FQGNSA, per germline. V dropped 2 bases and J dropped 7; count of bases not matched to a gene: 6. V usage is TRBV7-2 and J usage is TRBJ2-2; 8 nucleotides line up with TRBD2. The sample here was cultured PBMCs, taken from culture after CMV antigen stimulation. The sequence came from a human donor in good health (CMV status not recorded). Some clones in this sample may be carry-over from other donors' samples. CDR3 protein: CASSLSGRADGELFF. The CDR3 nucleotides are TGTGCCAGCAGCTTATCCGGGAGGGCCGACGGGGAGCTGTTTTTT.